The 23 T cell receptor beta chains below come from one sample, sequenced in a study of molecular identifiers for immune sequencing clone quantification. TCRdb reprocessed the PCR reads via MiXCR and lists one record per CDR3 protein. The sample includes more than 35,000 distinct CDR3 sequences, about a fifth of them seen just once. Sequencing input: naive CD8+ T cells from blood, with Jurkat cell RNA spiked in. Documented subset: FACS-sorted CD8+CD4-CCR7+CD45RA+ naive T cells. The receptors derive from a human donor in good health. Some libraries in this study had Jurkat cell RNA spiked in.

This clonotype was seen ten or more times. This chain uses TRBV25-1 with TRBJ2-7, with 8 bases fitting TRBD2. The length of the CDR3 is 15 residues. Trimming took 3 bases from V and 3 from J; bases not matched to a gene: 7. Germline loops: CDR1 MGHDK, CDR2 SYGVNS. The CDR3 loop reads CASSDPGTSYYEQYF. CDR3 DNA: TGTGCCAGCAGTGACCCCGGGACTAGTTACTACGAGCAGTACTTC.

At least ten counts were recorded for this clonotype. V and J are TRBV27 and TRBJ2-7; possible D gene TRBD2, 5 bases. Germline CDR1 MNHEY, CDR2 SMNVEV (reference sequence). CDR3 length equals 12 residues. V shed 5 bases and J shed 6 bases, with 11 bases lying between them. The CDR3 is CASSNTGVEQYF. The CDR3 bases are TGTGCCAGCAGTAACACCGGGGTCGAGCAGTACTTC.

The sample holds many counts of this clonotype. The chain is built from TRBV7-2 and TRBJ2-7, with a weak D call TRBD1 (6 bases). Germline CDR1 SGHTA, CDR2 FQGNSA. V lost 6 bases and J lost 2, with 17 bases in between. The CDR3 consists of 15 residues. The CDR3 sequence is CASSPDEGEPYEQYF. The CDR3 DNA reads TGTGCCAGCAGTCCCGACGAGGGGGAGCCCTACGAGCAGTACTTC.

This clonotype has a handful of counts. The chain carries TRBV20-1 and TRBJ2-3; 10 nucleotides match TRBD1. The germline gives CDR1 DFQATT, CDR2 SNEGSKA (reference sequence). Trimming at V came to 6 bases and at J to 3 bases, leaving 9 bases not matched to a gene. CDR3 length: 15 residues. DNA for the CDR3: TGCAGTGCAAACGACAGGGGGCTAAGAACAGATACGCAGTATTTT. Translating gives CSANDRGLRTDTQYF.

Of note for this clonotype: A read error is possible here, since a much larger clone lies one base away. The rearrangement uses TRBV27 and TRBJ2-7; 9 bases are shared with TRBD1. This CDR3 has 14 amino acids. The germline CDR1 and CDR2 sequences are MNHEY and SMNVEV (reference sequence). V lost 9 bases, J lost 4 bases, and 10 bases stayed unmatched. CDR3 amino acids: CASKEQGAGYEQYF. The CDR3 nucleotides are TGTGCCAGTAAAGAACAGGGGGCAGGATACGAGCAGTACTTC.

This clonotype occurred many times. The chain couples TRBV20-1 to TRBJ2-5, with no clear D. The CDR3 has 13 residues. V lost 0 bases and J 2 bases, leaving 7 bases between the germline ends. Germline CDR1 and CDR2: DFQATT and SNEGSKA (reference sequence). The CDR3 nucleotides are TGCAGTGCTAGAGAGGGGATGCAAGAGACCCAGTACTTC. It specifies CSAREGMQETQYF.

Comment on this clonotype: A junction end diverges from the germline sequence, so it may reflect a read error. The chain has TRBV5-1 and TRBJ2-7; 7 bases fit TRBD1. Germline-derived CDR1 and CDR2 are SGHRS and YFSETQ. The CDR3 is made up of 14 amino acids. The CDR3 coding sequence is TGCGCCGGCAGCTTGACAGGGAACCCCTACGAGCAGTACTTC. This gives the protein CAGSLTGNPYEQYF.

This clonotype was observed a handful of times. This chain connects TRBV11-2 to TRBJ2-7; 10 bases line up with TRBD1. Germline V gene lookup returns CDR1 SGHAT and CDR2 FQNNGV. V trimming: 1 base; J trimming: 3 bases; junction bases outside the gene matches: 9. The CDR3 consists of 17 residues. The CDR3 region is CASSLGAGTGALYEQYF. The CDR3 DNA reads as TGTGCCAGCAGCTTAGGGGCCGGGACAGGGGCCCTCTACGAGCAGTACTTC. The full variable domain, in which reference TRBV11-2 and TRBJ2-7 provide the parts outside the CDR3, is EAGVAQSPRYKIIEKRQSVAFWCNPISGHATLYWYQQILGQGPKLLIQFQNNGVVDDSQLPKDRFSAERLKGVDSTLKIQPAKLEDSAVYLCASSLGAGTGALYEQYFGPGTRLTVT.

This clonotype has at least ten counts. This chain's CDR3 is CASSFPDRGRDEQYF. The CDR3 DNA sequence: TGTGCCAGCAGTTTCCCTGACAGGGGGCGGGACGAGCAGTACTTC. The chain employs TRBV28 and TRBJ2-7; 10 bases map to TRBD1. This CDR3 region has 15 residues. Germline loops: CDR1 MDHEN, CDR2 SYDVKM. The J segment lost 5 bases and the V segment lost 3 bases, leaving 7 bases of the junction unmatched.

In this sample, this clonotype turned up many times. DNA for the CDR3: TGTGCCAGCAGTGGGTCCACCGGGGAGCTGTTTTTT. This encodes CASSGSTGELFF. The rearrangement joins TRBV7-6 to TRBJ2-2; D not resolved. The V and J ends lost 6 bases and 4 bases respectively, with 6 bases between them. Germline assignment: CDR1 SGHVS and CDR2 FNYEAQ. This CDR3 is 12 amino acids long.

This clonotype was observed at least ten times. This chain links TRBV28 with TRBJ2-5; 9 bases map to TRBD1. The CDR3 length is 15 residues. Germline CDR1 and CDR2: MDHEN and SYDVKM. V lost 8 bases and J lost 5; bases outside the gene matches: 12. The CDR3 spells CASHTRDRVLETQYF. CDR3 sequence (DNA): TGTGCCAGCCACACCCGGGACAGGGTCCTGGAGACCCAGTACTTC. Filled out from reference TRBV28 and TRBJ2-5, the complete variable domain reads DVKVTQSSRYLVKRTGEKVFLECVQDMDHENMFWYRQDPGLGLRLIYFSYDVKMKEKGDIPEGYSVSREKKERFSLILESASTNQTSMYLCASHTRDRVLETQYFGPGTRLLVL.

This clonotype was observed a few times. The chain carries TRBV7-9 and TRBJ2-1; D remains ambiguous. V lost 5 bases and J lost 10, with 21 bases in between. The CDR3 is 15 amino acids. Germline CDR1 reads SEHNR; CDR2 reads FQNEAQ (reference sequence). In DNA, the CDR3 is TGTGCCAGCAGCCCCGCCAATGGCCAGCGTGACGAGCAGTTCTTC. This codes for CASSPANGQRDEQFF.

J is TRBJ1-2 and V is TRBV7-9; TRBD1 is a possible D gene (6 bases). The V and J ends lost 5 bases and 8 bases respectively, with 18 bases between them. CDR1 SEHNR and CDR2 FQNEAQ come from the germline V gene (reference sequence). The CDR3 sequence is 14 residues long. The CDR3 sequence: CASSPWTVLQGYTF. The CDR3 DNA is TGTGCCAGCAGCCCCTGGACAGTCCTTCAAGGCTACACCTTC.

This chain links TRBV13 with TRBJ1-1; TRBD1 is a possible D gene (6 bases). Between the trimmed V and J ends, which lost 5 bases and 8 bases, there was a span of 15 bases. Germline V gene data show CDR1 as PRHDT and CDR2 as FYEKMQ (reference sequence). The length of the CDR3 is 13 residues. This chain's CDR3 is CASSMTGGFEAFF. The CDR3 DNA follows: TGTGCCAGCAGCATGACCGGGGGCTTCGAAGCTTTCTTT.

This clonotype was seen ten or more times. This chain connects TRBV7-9 to TRBJ2-7; D is uncertain. Germline assignment: CDR1 SEHNR and CDR2 FQNEAQ (reference sequence). The CDR3 loop spans 12 amino acids. Trimming shortened V by 4 bases and J by 7 bases, and 11 bases separated the two germline ends. CDR3 region: CASSSGGLEQYF. The CDR3 DNA reads as TGTGCCAGCAGCTCGGGCGGTTTGGAGCAGTACTTC.

In this sample, this clonotype turned up many times. Here the CDR3 DNA reads TGTGCCAGCAGCTTAGCCAGGGGGCAGCCGAACACTGAAGCTTTCTTT. This gives the protein CASSLARGQPNTEAFF. The chain links TRBV7-9 to TRBJ1-1; 8 bases are a match to TRBD1. J lost 1 base, V lost 0 bases, and 4 bases had no gene match. The CDR3 length is 16 residues. The germline CDR1 and CDR2 sequences are SEHNR and FQNEAQ (reference sequence).

This clonotype has a count of ten or more. Here the CDR3 DNA reads TGTGCCAGTAGTCTAGCGGGAGGGCCGGGCAATGAGCAGTTCTTC. This sequence encodes CASSLAGGPGNEQFF. J is TRBJ2-1 and V is TRBV19; 12 nucleotides agree with TRBD2. Trimming cost V 5 bases and J 6 bases; bases outside gene matches: 5. Germline V gives CDR1 LNHDA, CDR2 SQIVND (reference sequence). This CDR3 has 15 amino acids.

Concerning this clonotype: This could be a read error, since a much larger clone is one nucleotide away. This chain uses TRBV7-9 with TRBJ1-2; no firm D call. Germline loops: CDR1 SEHNR, CDR2 FQNEAQ (reference sequence). CDR3 length equals 15 residues. V was pared by 2 bases and J by 0 bases, with 10 bases between. CDR3 DNA sequence: TGTGCCAGCAGCTTATTTGCGGTGACTAACTATGGCTACACCTTC. Translated: CASSLFAVTNYGYTF.

This clonotype was recorded many times. The chain employs TRBV5-4 and TRBJ1-1; 7 bases agree with TRBD1. CDR1 SGHNT and CDR2 YYREEE come from the germline V gene (reference sequence). This CDR3 has 18 amino acids. V lost 4 bases and J lost 4; bases outside the gene matches: 19. Here the CDR3 DNA reads TGTGCCAGCAGCCCTTTCGCAATTAGGGGGCGCGCGGGCACTGAAGCTTTCTTT. Translating gives CASSPFAIRGRAGTEAFF.

This clonotype was picked up many times. The J gene is TRBJ1-1, the V gene TRBV19; the D gene is possibly TRBD1 (5 bases). Deletions cut 7 bases from V and 2 bases from J, with 17 bases between. The CDR3 covers 15 residues. Per germline, CDR1 LNHDA and CDR2 SQIVND (reference sequence). The CDR3: CASNVNGGSNTEAFF. DNA for the CDR3: TGTGCCAGTAACGTCAACGGGGGGTCCAACACTGAAGCTTTCTTT.

In this sample, this clonotype turned up many times. The genes are TRBV7-9 and TRBJ2-3; 11 bases map to TRBD2. This CDR3 spans 16 amino acids. The ends lost 6 bases at V and 4 bases at J; junction bases unmatched: 9. Germline lookup yields CDR1 SEHNR and CDR2 FQNEAQ (reference sequence). CDR3 region: CASSSNSGGAPDTQYF. For the CDR3, the DNA is TGTGCCAGCAGTTCTAATAGCGGGGGGGCCCCAGATACGCAGTATTTT.

There are many counts of this clonotype. The V call is TRBV5-4, the J call TRBJ2-7; D gene unclear. This CDR3 has 14 residues. Germline loops: CDR1 SGHNT, CDR2 YYREEE (reference sequence). Trimming pared 0 bases from V and 2 bases from J, leaving 9 bases between. CDR3 in DNA: TGTGCCAGCAGCTTGGAGGCAACGGCCTACGAGCAGTACTTC. Residues: CASSLEATAYEQYF.

In the case of this clonotype: It may be a read error: a sequence one base away is much more abundant. The chain carries TRBV12-3 or TRBV12-4 and TRBJ2-3; D not resolved. The CDR3 length is 14 residues. The CDR3 region has the DNA TGTGCCAGCAGTCTGGGTGGGGTCACAGATACGCGGTATTTT. Translated, it gives CASSLGGVTDTRYF.